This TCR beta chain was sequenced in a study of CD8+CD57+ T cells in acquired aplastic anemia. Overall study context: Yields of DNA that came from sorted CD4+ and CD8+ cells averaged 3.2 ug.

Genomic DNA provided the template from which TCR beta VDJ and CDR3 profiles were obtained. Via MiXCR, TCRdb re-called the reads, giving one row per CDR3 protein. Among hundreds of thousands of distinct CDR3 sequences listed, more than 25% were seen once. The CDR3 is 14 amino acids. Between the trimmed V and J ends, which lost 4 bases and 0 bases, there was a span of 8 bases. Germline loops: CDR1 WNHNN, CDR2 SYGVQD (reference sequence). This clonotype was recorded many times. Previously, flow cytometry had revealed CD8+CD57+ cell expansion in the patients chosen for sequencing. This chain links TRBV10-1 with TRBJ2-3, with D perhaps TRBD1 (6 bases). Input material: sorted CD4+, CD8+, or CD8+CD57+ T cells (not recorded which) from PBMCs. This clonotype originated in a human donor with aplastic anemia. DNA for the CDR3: TGCGCCAGCAGTGGTAGGGGGAGCACAGATACGCAGTATTTT. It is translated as CASSGRGSTDTQYF.